Below, one T cell receptor beta chain is given with its context. Its antigen is not known. Expressed TCRB transcripts got sequenced, as all isolated RNA was reverse transcribed. Sequencing was performed with immunoSEQ multiplex PCR; in TCRdb, only in-frame clones are kept and a portion is missing. The sample lists about 150,000 clones, about a tenth seen once, with around 0.5% in the top ten. This entry is derived from a study of beta chain features in type 1 diabetes. The study, taken as a whole, reports: TCRB CDR3s from Type 1 diabetes patients were moderately but significantly shorter in all four CD4+ subsets. The analysis here could not establish whether HLA type shapes TCRB rearrangement.

CD4+ naive, central memory, regulatory and stem cell-like memory cells were sorted via CD45RO/CCR7/CD25/CD127/CD95/CD27. The TCR was taken from a man aged 30 to 39 with type 1 diabetes. Sequenced sample: central memory CD4+ T cells from blood.

The CDR3, as DNA: TGTGCCAGCACAGGATACAGCACAGATACGCAGTATTTT. Translating it yields CASTGYSTDTQYF. This chain connects TRBV2 to TRBJ2-3, with D uncertain. The V gene lost 7 bases and the J gene lost 0 bases, with 8 bases spanning the gap. The CDR3 extends over 13 amino acids. Germline CDR1 SNHLY, CDR2 FYNNEI.